This TCR beta chain was documented in a study of regulatory T cells in long-lasting Graves disease. General study points: Peripheral blood was the sole material, not thyroid tissue.

Stated time point: newly diagnosed GD, antithyroid drugs for less than 3 months. RNA from PBMCs was the source of the TCR library. This clonotype was seen many times. Its antigen is unidentified. HTBI primers from iRepertoire and Arm-PCR of CDR3 regions yielded the TCR beta libraries. TCRdb processed the multiplex PCR reads anew with MiXCR; each CDR3 protein has one entry. Of over 500,000 distinct CDR3 sequences in the sample, roughly 15% were seen once. The same sample was also used in a study of T cells in Graves' hyperthyroidism and ophthalmopathy. Per that study: Clinical symptoms, serum thyroxine and TRAb, thyroid ultrasound and orbital computed tomography together formed the diagnostic basis. Within blood appeared most thyroid clonotypes that had expanded above 0.001.

The sequence derives from a man aged 18 to 30 with Graves disease. Source: peripheral blood mononuclear cells (PBMCs), taken at new diagnosis, from a patient treated with antithyroid drugs.

This chain's CDR3 is CSARVRQGALETQYF. The CDR3 DNA is TGCAGTGCTAGAGTTCGACAGGGGGCTTTGGAGACCCAGTACTTC. This sequence joins TRBV20-1 and TRBJ2-5; 10 nucleotides align to TRBD1. This CDR3 has 15 residues. After removal of 1 base from V and 5 bases from J, the junction contained 7 bases not matched to a gene. Germline V lookup: CDR1 DFQATT, CDR2 SNEGSKA (reference sequence).